The 30 T cell receptor beta chains below come from one sample, sequenced in a study of T cell responses to AZD1222 COVID-19 vaccine (dated by TCRdb to the early 2020s). Receptors were amplified or captured by the immunoSEQ multiplex PCR assay. TCRdb mirrors the immuneACCESS table, restricted to in-frame sequences. Some clones are absent from its copies; in checked studies, under half trace to an unresolved V gene, and the reason for the others is unknown. The sample has about 120,000 clones on record, roughly 85% of them singletons. Jointly, the top ten make up 3% to 4% of the sample. What the time point label conveys for this sample: baseline before first vaccination. Explained via the paper, the treatment or condition label denotes: meningococcal conjugate vaccine given as trial control. Sequences were derived from peripheral blood, sampled on day 0 of MenACWY control vaccination. The source is an adult in good health.

This clone was detected only a few times. The CDR3 loop reads CASSPRDRGNGGYTF. CDR3 in DNA: TGTGCCAGCAGCCCCCGGGACAGGGGGAACGGTGGCTACACCTTC. The chain employs TRBV4-2 and TRBJ1-2; 11 nucleotides match TRBD1. The V gene's germline CDR1 is LGHNA and CDR2 YNFKEQ. Unmatched junction bases numbered 8, after V lost 4 bases and J lost 7 bases. The CDR3 loop spans 15 amino acids.

V usage is TRBV18 and J usage is TRBJ1-1, with D perhaps TRBD1 (5 bases). Trimming shortened V by 5 bases and J by 6 bases, and 22 bases separated the two germline ends. CDR3 size: 16 residues. Germline V gene sequence: CDR1 KGHSH, CDR2 LQKENI. The CDR3 sequence: CASSSQVRDRGSEAFF. DNA of the CDR3: TGTGCCAGCTCATCACAAGTCCGGGACCGAGGCTCTGAAGCTTTCTTT.

V usage is TRBV11-2 and J usage is TRBJ2-5, with TRBD1 matching over 7 bases. The CDR3 length is 15 residues. The ends lost 4 bases at V and 1 base at J; junction bases unmatched: 6. CDR1 and CDR2 from the germline V gene are SGHAT and FQNNGV. The chain's CDR3 is CASSSPGTAQETQYF. CDR3 in DNA: TGTGCCAGCAGCTCCCCCGGGACAGCCCAAGAGACCCAGTACTTC.

V and J are TRBV3-1 (or the pseudogene TRBV3-2) and TRBJ2-3, with 8 nucleotides matching TRBD2. The germline V gene has CDR1 LGHDT and CDR2 YNNKEL (reference sequence). V gave up 2 bases and J gave up 1 base; unmatched junction bases: 5. CDR3 length equals 16 residues. The DNA of the CDR3 is TGTGCCAGCAGCCAAAGGGGCGGGGGGCGCACAGATACGCAGTATTTT. This translates into CASSQRGGGRTDTQYF.

The rearrangement uses TRBV6-2 or TRBV6-3 and TRBJ1-2; 7 bases fit TRBD1. Germline CDR1 MNHEY, CDR2 SVGEGT. After removal of 0 bases from V and 4 bases from J, the junction contained 5 bases not matched to a gene. The CDR3 sequence is 15 residues long. The CDR3 coding sequence is TGTGCCAGCAGTTACTCTCTCCGGGACAGCTATGGCTACACCTTC. Its protein is CASSYSLRDSYGYTF.

The gene calls are TRBV7-8 and TRBJ2-1; a possible D gene is TRBD1 (6 bases). The CDR3 is 13 residues long. Trimming left V 4 bases short and J 7 bases short, with 11 bases between. Germline V gene sequence: CDR1 SGHVS, CDR2 FQNEAQ. CDR3 amino acids: CASSWGTTNEQFF. The CDR3 DNA follows: TGTGCCAGCAGCTGGGGGACAACGAATGAGCAGTTCTTC. The entire variable domain, with the rest obtained from reference TRBV7-8 and TRBJ2-1, is as follows: GAGVSQSPRYKVAKRGQDVALRCDPISGHVSLFWYQQALGQGPEFLTYFQNEAQLDKSGLPSDRFFAERPEGSVSTLKIQRTQQEDSAVYLCASSWGTTNEQFFGPGTRLTVL.

The chain's CDR3 is CARSPRQGARNEQFF. The DNA of the CDR3 is TGTGCCAGAAGCCCTAGACAGGGGGCGAGGAATGAGCAGTTCTTC. V and J are TRBV7-5 and TRBJ2-1; the D call of TRBD1 is as the table states it, not checked on the DNA. TRBV7-5 is classified as a pseudogene. This CDR3 is 15 amino acids long.

The chain employs TRBV6-5 and TRBJ1-5; 7 bases match TRBD1. Germline V CDR1 and CDR2: MNHEY, SVGAGI. The CDR3 length is 13 residues. With 6 bases clipped from V and 1 base from J, the junction kept 0 bases outside the gene matches. The CDR3 DNA reads as TGTGCCAGCAGGGACAGGAGCAATCAGCCCCAGCATTTT. As protein: CASRDRSNQPQHF.

The chain's CDR3 is CASSPPNLRTGGLDRNTIYF. CDR3 DNA: TGTGCCAGCTCACCTCCCAACCTGAGGACAGGGGGCTTGGATCGAAACACCATATATTTT. The chain links TRBV18 to TRBJ1-3; 11 nucleotides align to TRBD1. The CDR3 spans 20 residues. From germline, CDR1 is KGHSH and CDR2 LQKENI. V dropped 3 bases and J dropped 5; count of bases not matched to a gene: 18. The whole variable domain, remainder taken from reference TRBV18 and TRBJ1-3, is NAGVMQNPRHLVRRRGQEARLRCSPMKGHSHVYWYRQLPEEGLKFMVYLQKENIIDESGMPKERFSAEFPKEGPSILRIQQVVRGDSAAYFCASSPPNLRTGGLDRNTIYFGEGSWLTVV.

The rearrangement joins TRBV19 to TRBJ2-1; 8 bases fit TRBD1. V was clipped by 4 bases and J by 0 bases; unmatched bases: 11. Germline loops: CDR1 LNHDA, CDR2 SQIVND (reference sequence). The CDR3 runs to 18 residues. The CDR3, as DNA: TGTGCCAGTAGTACGTCATCGGGACAGGCGCGCTCCTACAATGAGCAGTTCTTC. Translating it yields CASSTSSGQARSYNEQFF.

The chain is built from TRBV7-6 and TRBJ1-3, with D unclear. CDR1 is SGHVS and CDR2 is FNYEAQ in the germline V gene. The CDR3 contains 15 residues. Trimming stripped 3 bases from V and 9 bases from J, with 18 bases between. CDR3 residues: CASSLAGPGRSTIYF. In nucleotides, the CDR3 is TGTGCCAGCAGCTTGGCCGGGCCCGGTCGTAGCACCATATATTTT.

This clone was observed once. The chain combines TRBV15 with TRBJ1-2; 8 nucleotides line up with TRBD1. CDR3 length equals 17 residues. The germline CDR1 and CDR2 sequences are LNHNV and YYDKDF (reference sequence). Trimming at V came to 2 bases and at J to 4 bases, leaving 12 bases not matched to a gene. CDR3 amino acids: CATSRMTGDTDSYGYTF. CDR3 sequence (DNA): TGTGCCACCAGCAGAATGACAGGGGATACTGACTCCTATGGCTACACCTTC. Based on the CDR3 plus reference TRBV15 and TRBJ1-2, the full variable domain is DAMVIQNPRYQVTQFGKPVTLSCSQTLNHNVMYWYQQKSSQAPKLLFHYYDKDFNNEADTPDNFQSRRPNTSFCFLDIRSPGLGDTAMYLCATSRMTGDTDSYGYTFGSGTRLTVV.

The rearrangement uses TRBV7-9 and TRBJ1-2; 9 positions match TRBD1. CDR3 size: 15 residues. Germline lookup yields CDR1 SEHNR and CDR2 FQNEAQ (reference sequence). The junction had 7 bases not matched to a gene; V was cut back by 5 bases and J by 3 bases. CDR3 region: CASSPWTGADYGYTF. Written as DNA, the CDR3 is TGTGCCAGCAGCCCCTGGACAGGGGCGGACTATGGCTACACCTTC.

This chain connects TRBV5-5 to TRBJ1-5; D is unresolved. CDR3 length: 14 amino acids. Per germline, CDR1 SGHKS and CDR2 YYEKEE (reference sequence). Trimming stripped 4 bases from V and 2 bases from J, with 10 bases between. CDR3 nucleotide sequence: TGTGCCAGCAGCCCTTGGGAGCGCAATCAGCCCCAGCATTTT. Its translation is CASSPWERNQPQHF. The complete variable domain, with remaining parts taken from reference TRBV5-5 and TRBJ1-5, reads DAGVTQSPTHLIKTRGQQVTLRCSPISGHKSVSWYQQVLGQGPQFIFQYYEKEERGRGNFPDRFSARQFPNYSSELNVNALLLGDSALYLCASSPWERNQPQHFGDGTRLSIL.

The rearrangement joins TRBV5-4 to TRBJ2-7; unclear D gene. Germline CDR1 is SGHNT and CDR2 is YYREEE (reference sequence). The V and J ends lost 0 bases and 4 bases respectively, with 11 bases between them. CDR3 size: 14 residues. The CDR3 region has the DNA TGTGCCAGCAGCTTGGGGCAGGATTCTTACGAGCAGTACTTC. Protein sequence: CASSLGQDSYEQYF. Together with reference TRBV5-4 and TRBJ2-7, the CDR3 gives the full variable domain: ETGVTQSPTHLIKTRGQQVTLRCSSQSGHNTVSWYQQALGQGPQFIFQYYREEENGRGNFPPRFSGLQFPNYSSELNVNALELDDSALYLCASSLGQDSYEQYFGPGTRLTVT.

This clone was seen more than once but under ten times. The V call is TRBV7-3, the J call TRBJ1-6; a possible D gene is TRBD1 (6 bases). V shed 5 bases and J shed 7 bases, with 9 bases lying between them. In germline, CDR1 is SGHTA, CDR2 FQGTGA. This CDR3 comprises 13 residues. CDR3 bases: TGTGCCAGCAGCCCGGGACAAAATTCACCCCTCCACTTT. This sequence encodes CASSPGQNSPLHF.

V usage is TRBV19 and J usage is TRBJ1-4; D ambiguous. CDR3 length: 14 residues. From germline, CDR1 is LNHDA and CDR2 SQIVND (reference sequence). V dropped 1 base and J dropped 8 bases, with 11 bases sitting between them. CDR3 DNA: TGTGCCAGTAGTATAGGCCTCTGGAGGGAAAAACTGTTTTTT. It yields the protein CASSIGLWREKLFF.

This clone appeared once. The chain couples TRBV4-3 to TRBJ1-5; weak D call: TRBD1 (5 bases). Germline V gene data show CDR1 as LGHNA and CDR2 as YSLEER. V was trimmed by 1 base and J by 7 bases, leaving 20 bases between them. CDR3 length equals 17 residues. DNA for the CDR3: TGCGCCAGCAGCCAAGCCACCGGGGGAGGGGCTCAGCAGCCCCAGCATTTT. Translation gives CASSQATGGGAQQPQHF.

This chain joins TRBV11-2 and TRBJ2-7; D is perhaps TRBD1 (8 bases). Trimming took off 6 bases at V and 3 bases at J, with 15 bases between the two ends. CDR1 and CDR2 from the germline V gene are SGHAT and FQNNGV. CDR3 length equals 14 residues. CDR3 in amino acids: CASRQSGTGYEQYF. In DNA form, the CDR3 reads TGTGCCAGCAGACAGAGCGGGACAGGCTACGAGCAGTACTTC. The full variable domain, rest sourced from reference TRBV11-2 and TRBJ2-7, is EAGVAQSPRYKIIEKRQSVAFWCNPISGHATLYWYQQILGQGPKLLIQFQNNGVVDDSQLPKDRFSAERLKGVDSTLKIQPAKLEDSAVYLCASRQSGTGYEQYFGPGTRLTVT.

The V call is TRBV13, the J call TRBJ2-4, with D perhaps assigned TRBD1 or TRBD2 (5 bases each). With 1 base removed from V and 1 base from J, the gap between germline ends came to 8 bases. Germline V gene lookup returns CDR1 PRHDT and CDR2 FYEKMQ (reference sequence). CDR3 length: 15 amino acids. The CDR3 region has the DNA TGTGCCAGCAGCTTAGATGGGGGTGCCAAAAACATTCAGTACTTC. Translation: CASSLDGGAKNIQYF.

This chain joins TRBV20-1 and TRBJ2-6, with D hard to call. Germline V CDR1 and CDR2: DFQATT, SNEGSKA (reference sequence). The CDR3 covers 13 residues. The V and J ends lost 3 bases and 0 bases respectively, with 3 bases between them. DNA for the CDR3: TGCAGTGCTAGTGACTCTGGGGCCAACGTCCTGACTTTC. Protein sequence: CSASDSGANVLTF.

The V and J genes are TRBV19 and TRBJ1-1; the D is unclear. The CDR3 loop spans 15 amino acids. V lost 9 bases, J lost 5 bases, and 22 bases lay in between. Germline values: CDR1 LNHDA, CDR2 SQIVND (reference sequence). CDR3 DNA: TGTGCCAGCAGAGTTACCGGTGTGCGGGGAACTGAAGCTTTCTTT. The encoded protein is CASRVTGVRGTEAFF.

The rearrangement uses TRBV6-5 and TRBJ1-2; D not resolved. The CDR3 extends over 12 amino acids. The germline gives CDR1 MNHEY, CDR2 SVGAGI. The ends were cut back, 6 bases at V and 8 bases at J, with 13 bases in the middle. In nucleotides, the CDR3 is TGTGCCAGCAGGGGCCTATTCCCCGGCTACACCTTC. Amino acid sequence: CASRGLFPGYTF.

This clone has a single count. V usage is TRBV5-4 and J usage is TRBJ2-7; D is ambiguous. Germline values: CDR1 SGHNT, CDR2 YYREEE (reference sequence). The CDR3 is 14 residues long. V gave up 4 bases and J gave up 4 bases, with 15 bases separating them. CDR3 in amino acids: CASSPGRVGYEQYF. CDR3 nucleotides: TGTGCCAGCAGCCCCGGACGTGTAGGGTACGAGCAGTACTTC.

This chain uses TRBV9 with TRBJ2-5, with 10 bases identical to TRBD1. The CDR3 spans 15 residues. The germline CDR1 and CDR2 sequences are SGDLS and YYNGEE. Unmatched junction bases numbered 3, after V lost 2 bases and J lost 2 bases. The CDR3 bases are TGTGCCAGCAGCGTTGTGGACAGGGGGCAAGAGACCCAGTACTTC. It encodes CASSVVDRGQETQYF.

The J gene is TRBJ2-5, the V gene TRBV28; 7 bases match TRBD2. The CDR3 is 12 residues long. Germline V gene data show CDR1 as MDHEN and CDR2 as SYDVKM. J gave up 5 bases and V 6 bases, and 3 bases lay outside the gene matches. CDR3 in amino acids: CASRVGRETQYF. In DNA, the CDR3 is TGTGCCAGCAGAGTCGGGAGGGAGACCCAGTACTTC.

This rearrangement joins TRBV7-2 to TRBJ1-2, with TRBD1 matching over 9 bases. The V gene end was trimmed by 4 bases and the J gene end by 5 bases; junction bases not matched to a gene: 8. CDR1 SGHTA and CDR2 FQGNSA come from the germline V gene. The CDR3 has 15 amino acids. The CDR3 region is CASSSRDRVSYGYTF. The CDR3, as DNA: TGTGCCAGCAGCTCCCGGGACAGGGTTTCTTATGGCTACACCTTC.

V is TRBV6-5 and J is TRBJ1-1; 9 bases are a match to TRBD1. V shed 11 bases and J 4 bases; nucleotides not matched to a gene: 8. The CDR3 has 13 amino acids. Germline V gene data show CDR1 as MNHEY and CDR2 as SVGAGI. CDR3 coding DNA: TGTGCCGCCCGGGACAGGGCCAGCACTGAAGCTTTCTTT. Its protein product is CAARDRASTEAFF.

V is TRBV6-2 or TRBV6-3 and J is TRBJ1-2; unclear D gene. CDR3 size: 13 residues. Trimming stripped 3 bases from V and 2 bases from J, with 7 bases between. Germline V gene sequence: CDR1 MNHEY, CDR2 SVGEGT. CDR3 in amino acids: CASSYLQNYGYTF. The CDR3 nucleotides are TGTGCCAGCAGTTATCTACAGAACTATGGCTACACCTTC.

J is TRBJ1-6 and V is TRBV4-1; TRBD1 might be the D (5 bases). CDR3 length: 13 residues. V lost 0 bases and J 9 bases, leaving 6 bases between the germline ends. Germline values: CDR1 MGHRA, CDR2 YSYEKL. CDR3 DNA sequence: TGCGCCAGCAGCCAAGAAAGGGGTTCACCCCTCCACTTT. The encoded protein is CASSQERGSPLHF.